The present entry profiles one T cell receptor beta chain with its context. TCRdb re-called the 5' RACE reads; every CDR3 protein appears as one record, without DNA. This sample lists about 450,000 distinct CDR3 sequences; its ten largest clones have about 2.6%. The sample originates from a study of monozygotic twins with inflammatory bowel disease. This CDR3 comprises 14 residues. In germline, CDR1 is SGHRS, CDR2 YFSETQ. The chain joins TRBV5-1 to TRBJ2-2. What was sequenced was blood. This clonotype was obtained from a human donor with ulcerative colitis or Crohn's disease, or a healthy co-twin of an affected twin (not recorded which). The CDR3 protein is CASSYGQSTGELFF.